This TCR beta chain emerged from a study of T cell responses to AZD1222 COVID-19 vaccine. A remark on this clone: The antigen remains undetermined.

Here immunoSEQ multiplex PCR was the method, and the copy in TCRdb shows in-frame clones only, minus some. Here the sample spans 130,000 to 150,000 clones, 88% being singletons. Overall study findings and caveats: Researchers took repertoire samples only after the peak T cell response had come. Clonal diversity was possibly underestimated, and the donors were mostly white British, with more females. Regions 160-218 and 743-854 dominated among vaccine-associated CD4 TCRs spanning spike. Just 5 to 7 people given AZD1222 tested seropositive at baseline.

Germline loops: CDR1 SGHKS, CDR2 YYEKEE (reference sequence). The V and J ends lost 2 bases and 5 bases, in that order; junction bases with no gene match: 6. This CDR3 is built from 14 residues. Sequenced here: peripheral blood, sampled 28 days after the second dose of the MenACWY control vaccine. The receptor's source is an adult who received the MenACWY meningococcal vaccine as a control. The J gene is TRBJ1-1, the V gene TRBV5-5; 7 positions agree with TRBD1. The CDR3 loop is CASSFQQGRTEAFF. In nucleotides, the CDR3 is TGTGCCAGCAGCTTCCAACAGGGGCGGACTGAAGCTTTCTTT.